Each of the 22 T cell receptor beta chains below was sequenced from the same sample in a study of blood T cell repertoires in COVID-19. TCRdb's copy holds only in-frame clones and misses some; the assay was immunoSEQ multiplex PCR. This table has 400,000 to 550,000 clones, 70% to 90% appearing once. The sample consisted of PBMCs or T cells enriched from blood (not recorded which). All receptors come from a woman younger than 30 with acute COVID-19.

The sample holds one count of this clone. V usage is TRBV9 and J usage is TRBJ1-6; D is perhaps TRBD1 (6 bases). Deletions cut 2 bases from V and 8 bases from J, with 14 bases between. Germline CDR1 reads SGDLS; CDR2 reads YYNGEE. The CDR3 consists of 15 residues. CDR3 loop: CASSVVGSGDSPLHF. The CDR3 bases are TGTGCCAGCAGCGTGGTGGGGTCAGGGGATTCACCCCTCCACTTT.

This chain joins TRBV11-1 and TRBJ1-6, with D unclear. Germline V lookup: CDR1 SGHAT, CDR2 FQDESV (reference sequence). The ends were cut back, 2 bases at V and 9 bases at J, with 17 bases in the middle. The CDR3 length is 16 residues. The DNA for the CDR3 is TGTGCCAGCAGCTTATCATCGTACGGGGTTGCTTCACCCCTCCACTTT. The encoded protein is CASSLSSYGVASPLHF. Combining the CDR3 with reference TRBV11-1 and TRBJ1-6 gives the whole variable domain EAEVAQSPRYKITEKSQAVAFWCDPISGHATLYWYRQILGQGPELLVQFQDESVVDDSQLPKDRFSAERLKGVDSTLKIQPAELGDSAMYLCASSLSSYGVASPLHFGNGTRLTVT.

The rearrangement joins TRBV5-6 to TRBJ2-5, with D unclear. Trimming cost V 3 bases and J 1 base, with 13 bases left between them. Germline V gene data show CDR1 as SGHDT and CDR2 as YYEEEE. This CDR3 region has 15 residues. CDR3 residues: CASSSRSGGQETQYF. DNA for the CDR3: TGTGCCAGCAGCTCCCGGTCTGGCGGCCAAGAGACCCAGTACTTC.

In its sample, this clone was seen once. V and J are TRBV28 and TRBJ1-2; a weak D match, TRBD1 (5 bases). The CDR3 consists of 13 residues. The germline CDR1 and CDR2 sequences are MDHEN and SYDVKM. Between the trimmed V and J ends, which lost 5 bases and 4 bases, there was a span of 11 bases. The CDR3 region is CASSPRGSYGYTF. In DNA form, the CDR3 reads TGTGCCAGCAGTCCACGGGGGAGCTATGGCTACACCTTC.

This clone was picked up a small number of times. The chain recombines TRBV12-3 or TRBV12-4 with TRBJ2-5; D may be TRBD1 (6 bases). V lost 6 bases to trimming and J lost 4 bases, with 12 bases between them. This CDR3 spans 13 amino acids. The CDR3 reads CASSPTGPETQYF. The CDR3 nucleotides are TGTGCCAGCAGCCCGACAGGTCCAGAGACCCAGTACTTC.

The chain combines TRBV29-1 with TRBJ2-7; 12 bases are a match to TRBD1. Germline V CDR1 and CDR2: SQVTM, ANQGSEA. J gave up 3 bases and V 6 bases, and 15 bases lay outside the gene matches. This CDR3 has 17 amino acids. CDR3 protein: CSVGGQGALPSLYEQYF. The CDR3 DNA sequence: TGCAGCGTGGGGGGACAGGGGGCCCTTCCGTCCCTCTACGAGCAGTACTTC.

The count of this clone is one. The genes are TRBV27 and TRBJ1-4, with TRBD1 as a possible D gene (5 bases). This CDR3 is 15 amino acids long. In germline, CDR1 is MNHEY, CDR2 SMNVEV (reference sequence). V was pared by 0 bases and J by 3 bases, with 8 bases between. The CDR3 coding sequence is TGTGCCAGCAGTTTATCCAGGGTGCCTAATGAAAAACTGTTTTTT. This encodes CASSLSRVPNEKLFF.

This rearrangement joins TRBV14 to TRBJ2-7; D ambiguous. From germline, CDR1 is SGHDN and CDR2 FVKESK. With 1 base removed from V and 4 bases from J, the gap between germline ends came to 8 bases. The CDR3 runs 13 residues. DNA for the CDR3: TGTGCCAGCAGCCAAGTCGCGGCTTACGAGCAGTACTTC. This gives the protein CASSQVAAYEQYF.

This rearrangement joins TRBV27 to TRBJ2-2; 7 positions agree with TRBD1. V gave up 5 bases and J gave up 4 bases; unmatched junction bases: 7. The CDR3 contains 15 residues. Germline V gene data show CDR1 as MNHEY and CDR2 as SMNVEV (reference sequence). CDR3 sequence reads: CASSPLTGRTGELFF. CDR3 DNA sequence: TGTGCCAGCAGTCCCCTGACAGGGCGCACCGGGGAGCTGTTTTTT.

The chain links TRBV15 to TRBJ1-4; D perhaps matches TRBD1 (5 bases). Germline-derived CDR1 and CDR2 are LNHNV and YYDKDF (reference sequence). Trimming left V 0 bases short and J 6 bases short, with 11 bases between. The CDR3 is made up of 15 amino acids. The CDR3 sequence: CATSRDGGVDEKLFF. The CDR3 DNA follows: TGTGCCACCAGCAGAGACGGAGGGGTGGATGAAAAACTGTTTTTT.

The chain is built from TRBV19 and TRBJ2-7; tentatively, D is TRBD2 (6 bases). CDR1 and CDR2 (germline): LNHDA, SQIVND (reference sequence). The CDR3 is made up of 13 amino acids. The germline V and J ends were trimmed by 7 bases and 6 bases, with 16 bases remaining between them. The CDR3 loop is CASTLGGLGEQYF. The DNA of the CDR3 is TGTGCCAGTACCCTAGGAGGGCTCGGCGAGCAGTACTTC.

V usage is TRBV7-8 and J usage is TRBJ1-6; the D is unclear. Germline-derived CDR1 and CDR2 are SGHVS and FQNEAQ. CDR3 length: 16 residues. V was clipped by 6 bases and J by 4 bases, with 16 bases between them. The CDR3 sequence: CASSAESPLYNSPLHF. In DNA form, the CDR3 reads TGTGCCAGCAGTGCGGAAAGTCCTCTTTATAATTCACCCCTCCACTTT.

The chain recombines TRBV3-1 (or the pseudogene TRBV3-2) with TRBJ2-7; D remains ambiguous. CDR1 is LGHDT, CDR2 YNNKEL, per germline (reference sequence). V was trimmed by 0 bases and J by 12 bases, leaving 12 bases between them. There are 12 residues in the CDR3. In nucleotides, the CDR3 is TGTGCCAGCAGCCAAGATCTGGCTAGAAGGTACTTC. Translating it yields CASSQDLARRYF.

This chain uses TRBV19 with TRBJ2-7; unclear D gene. The V and J ends lost 1 base and 1 base respectively, with 8 bases between them. CDR1 LNHDA and CDR2 SQIVND come from the germline V gene (reference sequence). CDR3 length: 14 residues. The CDR3 bases are TGTGCCAGTAGTATAGGGCAGGATTCCTACGAGCAGTACTTC. This translates into CASSIGQDSYEQYF.

The chain couples TRBV18 to TRBJ2-2, with a weak D call TRBD2 (5 bases). Germline CDR1 and CDR2: KGHSH and LQKENI. CDR3 length: 15 amino acids. Between the trimmed V and J ends, which lost 4 bases and 2 bases, there was a span of 11 bases. The CDR3 region has the DNA TGTGCCAGCTCACAATTCGAGGGTAACACCGGGGAGCTGTTTTTT. Translated, it gives CASSQFEGNTGELFF. Filled out from reference TRBV18 and TRBJ2-2, the complete variable domain reads NAGVMQNPRHLVRRRGQEARLRCSPMKGHSHVYWYRQLPEEGLKFMVYLQKENIIDESGMPKERFSAEFPKEGPSILRIQQVVRGDSAAYFCASSQFEGNTGELFFGEGSRLTVL.

The chain joins TRBV11-2 to TRBJ2-1; 7 nucleotides line up with TRBD2. The CDR3 runs 13 residues. Germline CDR1 is SGHAT and CDR2 is FQNNGV. The ends lost 4 bases at V and 9 bases at J; junction bases unmatched: 6. The CDR3 reads CASSWTSSPEQFF. The CDR3 bases are TGTGCCAGCAGCTGGACTAGTTCTCCTGAGCAGTTCTTC.

The rearrangement joins TRBV19 to TRBJ2-2; 7 nucleotides match TRBD2. V dropped 3 bases and J dropped 3; count of bases not matched to a gene: 4. The V gene's germline CDR1 is LNHDA and CDR2 SQIVND (reference sequence). The length of the CDR3 is 15 residues. In nucleotides, the CDR3 is TGTGCCAGTAGTATGCGGGGGATGGACACCGGGGAGCTGTTTTTT. Protein sequence: CASSMRGMDTGELFF.

The chain links TRBV7-2 to TRBJ2-3; D call uncertain. This CDR3 spans 13 amino acids. Germline V gene sequence: CDR1 SGHTA, CDR2 FQGNSA. With 5 bases removed from V and 7 bases from J, the gap between germline ends came to 13 bases. The chain's CDR3 is CASSQSVQNTQYF. The CDR3 DNA reads as TGTGCCAGCAGCCAAAGCGTTCAAAATACGCAGTATTTT.

The V and J genes are TRBV3-1 (or the pseudogene TRBV3-2) and TRBJ2-5, with D possibly being TRBD1 (6 bases). This CDR3 is 15 amino acids long. Trimming removed 0 bases at V and 7 bases at J, with 15 bases between. The germline gives CDR1 LGHDT, CDR2 YNNKEL (reference sequence). The CDR3 coding sequence is TGTGCCAGCAGCCAAGACCCCACAGGGTCGTCGACCCAGTACTTC. This translates into CASSQDPTGSSTQYF.

V gene TRBV7-8 combines with J gene TRBJ1-5, with D uncertain. This CDR3 is built from 15 residues. Trimming took 5 bases from V and 2 from J, leaving 13 bases between them. Germline-derived CDR1 and CDR2 are SGHVS and FQNEAQ. CDR3 bases: TGTGCCAGCAGCAGATCGGATCGGGGCAATCAGCCCCAGCATTTT. It codes for CASSRSDRGNQPQHF. The full variable domain, in which reference TRBV7-8 and TRBJ1-5 provide the parts outside the CDR3, is GAGVSQSPRYKVAKRGQDVALRCDPISGHVSLFWYQQALGQGPEFLTYFQNEAQLDKSGLPSDRFFAERPEGSVSTLKIQRTQQEDSAVYLCASSRSDRGNQPQHFGDGTRLSIL.

This sequence joins TRBV27 and TRBJ2-4; D remains ambiguous. Trimming took off 2 bases at V and 0 bases at J, with 5 bases between the two ends. CDR3 length: 14 residues. Germline CDR1 MNHEY, CDR2 SMNVEV (reference sequence). CDR3 nucleotides: TGTGCCAGCAGTTTAACGGTAGCCAAAAACATTCAGTACTTC. It specifies CASSLTVAKNIQYF.

V is TRBV18 and J is TRBJ2-7; D remains unclear. The CDR3 covers 15 residues. V gave up 2 bases and J gave up 0 bases, with 11 bases separating them. Germline CDR1 reads KGHSH; CDR2 reads LQKENI. CDR3 residues: CASSPAGQSSYEQYF. DNA of the CDR3: TGTGCCAGCTCACCAGCAGGCCAAAGCTCCTACGAGCAGTACTTC.